These 25 T cell receptor beta chains were sequenced from one sample in a study of blood T cell repertoires in COVID-19. Clones were sequenced by immunoSEQ multiplex PCR, and TCRdb holds only the in-frame ones, with some missing. The sample records about 370,000 clones, more than 70% being singletons. Sequenced material: peripheral blood. All receptors come from a woman in her 30s with COVID-19, enrolled during active disease.

The chain couples TRBV6-5 to TRBJ1-6; 7 bases fit TRBD1. The CDR3 length is 15 residues. The V and J ends lost 4 bases and 7 bases, in that order; junction bases with no gene match: 7. The germline V gene has CDR1 MNHEY and CDR2 SVGAGI. CDR3 sequence reads: CASSSETGPNSPLHF. The DNA of the CDR3 is TGTGCCAGCAGTTCCGAGACAGGGCCCAATTCACCCCTCCACTTT.

This chain links TRBV7-3 with TRBJ2-2; 8 bases line up with TRBD1. The germline V gene encodes CDR1 SGHTA and CDR2 FQGTGA. V shed 5 bases and J 5 bases; nucleotides not matched to a gene: 7. The CDR3 extends over 15 amino acids. CDR3 sequence reads: CASSPADRGTGELFF. The CDR3 nucleotides are TGTGCCAGCAGCCCCGCCGACAGGGGAACCGGGGAGCTGTTTTTT.

This chain joins TRBV6-5 and TRBJ1-2, with TRBD1 as a possible D gene (6 bases). The CDR3 sequence is 13 residues long. Germline V CDR1 and CDR2: MNHEY, SVGAGI. The germline V and J ends were trimmed by 2 bases and 6 bases, with 10 bases remaining between them. In DNA form, the CDR3 reads TGTGCCAGCAGTTACGGCAGGGGCAATGGCTACACCTTC. Its protein product is CASSYGRGNGYTF.

The gene calls are TRBV7-6 and TRBJ2-1; TRBD2 matches at 9 bases. There are 18 residues in the CDR3. Germline assignment: CDR1 SGHVS and CDR2 FNYEAQ. V dropped 1 base and J dropped 4; count of bases not matched to a gene: 11. This CDR3 reads CASSLGVAGAGRYNEQFF. In DNA form, the CDR3 reads TGTGCCAGCAGCTTAGGAGTAGCGGGAGCGGGGAGATACAATGAGCAGTTCTTC. The full variable domain, in which reference TRBV7-6 and TRBJ2-1 provide the parts outside the CDR3, is GAGVSQSPRYKVTKRGQDVALRCDPISGHVSLYWYRQALGQGPEFLTYFNYEAQQDKSGLPNDRFSAERPEGSISTLTIQRTEQRDSAMYRCASSLGVAGAGRYNEQFFGPGTRLTVL.

The CDR3 nucleotides read TGTGCCAGCAACACAGGGGCAGGGGCCAACGTCCTGACTTTC. It yields the protein CASNTGAGANVLTF. The chain carries TRBV3-1 (or the pseudogene TRBV3-2) and TRBJ2-6; 7 bases align to TRBD1. This CDR3 comprises 14 residues. Germline V gene sequence: CDR1 LGHDT, CDR2 YNNKEL (reference sequence). The trim removed 7 bases at V and 4 bases at J, leaving 4 bases unmatched.

The chain employs TRBV6-5 and TRBJ1-2; D possibly corresponds to TRBD1 (5 bases). The CDR3 length is 12 residues. The germline V gene encodes CDR1 MNHEY and CDR2 SVGAGI. V was clipped by 6 bases and J by 8 bases, with 13 bases between them. CDR3 bases: TGTGCCAGCAGGGAGGGGTTGGGAGGCTACACCTTC. Translating it yields CASREGLGGYTF.

The V call is TRBV5-1, the J call TRBJ2-1; D is ambiguous. V lost 2 bases and J lost 2, with 11 bases in between. The CDR3 is 15 residues long. The germline V gene has CDR1 SGHRS and CDR2 YFSETQ. CDR3 DNA: TGCGCCAGCAGCTTATCTACGGGTCCCTACAATGAGCAGTTCTTC. Residues: CASSLSTGPYNEQFF.

This clone came up once. The rearrangement joins TRBV2 to TRBJ2-3; 7 bases line up with TRBD2. This CDR3 is built from 15 residues. J lost 0 bases, V lost 6 bases, and 6 bases had no gene match. Looked up from germline, CDR1 is SNHLY and CDR2 is FYNNEI. The CDR3 DNA sequence: TGTGCCAGCAGGGAGACTAGCCTAAGCACAGATACGCAGTATTTT. Encoded protein: CASRETSLSTDTQYF.

V is TRBV9 and J is TRBJ2-3, with 8 nucleotides matching TRBD2. CDR3 length: 16 residues. CDR1 is SGDLS and CDR2 is YYNGEE in the germline V gene. J lost 2 bases, V lost 3 bases, and 8 bases had no gene match. CDR3 residues: CASSAQGAGATDTQYF. The CDR3 region has the DNA TGTGCCAGCAGCGCCCAGGGAGCGGGAGCCACAGATACGCAGTATTTT.

The chain recombines TRBV27 with TRBJ1-6; 7 positions agree with TRBD1. Germline V CDR1 and CDR2: MNHEY, SMNVEV (reference sequence). The ends lost 5 bases at V and 9 bases at J; junction bases unmatched: 19. This CDR3 has 18 residues. CDR3 DNA sequence: TGTGCCAGCAGTCCCACTATCCCAGGGCCAGGGGGAGGTTCACCCCTCCACTTT. Translating it yields CASSPTIPGPGGGSPLHF.

The rearrangement uses TRBV20-1 and TRBJ1-6; TRBD1 agrees at 8 bases. With 3 bases clipped from V and 12 bases from J, the junction kept 4 bases outside the gene matches. Germline V gene lookup returns CDR1 DFQATT and CDR2 SNEGSKA (reference sequence). CDR3 size: 12 residues. CDR3 loop: CSASVRGLPLHF. CDR3 sequence (DNA): TGCAGTGCTAGTGTCAGGGGGCTACCCCTCCACTTT.

This clone was recorded at least ten times. Here the CDR3 reads CSASETSGAGELFF. DNA for the CDR3: TGCAGTGCTAGTGAGACTAGCGGGGCCGGGGAGCTGTTTTTT. The genes are TRBV20-1 and TRBJ2-2; 11 bases are a match to TRBD2. V shed 3 bases and J 6 bases; nucleotides not matched to a gene: 3. Germline CDR1 DFQATT, CDR2 SNEGSKA (reference sequence). There are 14 residues in the CDR3.

This clone was seen just once. This sequence joins TRBV4-1 and TRBJ1-1; TRBD1 matches at 10 bases. Germline CDR1 and CDR2: MGHRA and YSYEKL. Unmatched junction bases numbered 8, after V lost 5 bases and J lost 8 bases. CDR3 length equals 14 residues. The CDR3 here is CASSETGGVGEAFF. The DNA of the CDR3 is TGCGCCAGCAGCGAGACAGGGGGCGTAGGGGAAGCTTTCTTT.

This rearrangement joins TRBV7-2 to TRBJ2-3; no clear D gene. The germline V and J ends were trimmed by 0 bases and 7 bases, with 17 bases remaining between them. Looked up from germline, CDR1 is SGHTA and CDR2 is FQGNSA. The CDR3 is 16 residues long. The CDR3 reads CASSLAQRPPGNTQYF. The DNA for the CDR3 is TGTGCCAGCAGCTTAGCTCAGCGCCCTCCTGGAAATACGCAGTATTTT.

V is TRBV10-3 and J is TRBJ2-7; D is perhaps TRBD2 (6 bases). The CDR3 runs to 12 residues. From germline, CDR1 is ENHRY and CDR2 SYGVKD. The ends were cut back, 6 bases at V and 5 bases at J, with 11 bases in the middle. The CDR3 region is CAIRGGADEQYF. Written as DNA, the CDR3 is TGTGCCATCAGGGGCGGGGCCGACGAGCAGTACTTC.

V and J are TRBV18 and TRBJ2-3; TRBD1 aligns across 11 bases. This CDR3 is 17 amino acids long. The V gene's germline CDR1 is KGHSH and CDR2 LQKENI. The V segment lost 3 bases and the J segment 6 bases; nucleotides outside the gene matches: 11. The CDR3 sequence is CASSPPDRGRRSDTQYF. CDR3 bases: TGTGCCAGCTCACCCCCGGACAGGGGGCGGCGATCCGATACGCAGTATTTT.

The chain uses TRBV4-1 and TRBJ2-5; 7 bases agree with TRBD2. The germline V gene encodes CDR1 MGHRA and CDR2 YSYEKL. CDR3 length equals 15 residues. Trimming removed 4 bases from V and 1 base from J; junction bases left unmatched: 6. The CDR3 region is CASSLGGLGQETQYF. In nucleotides, the CDR3 is TGCGCCAGCAGCCTCGGGGGGTTGGGCCAAGAGACCCAGTACTTC.

V and J are TRBV7-9 and TRBJ2-7; 10 bases are a match to TRBD2. There are 13 residues in the CDR3. Unmatched junction bases numbered 2, after V lost 6 bases and J lost 3 bases. Germline loops: CDR1 SEHNR, CDR2 FQNEAQ (reference sequence). In DNA, the CDR3 is TGTGCCAGCAGGGCTAGCGGGGGCTACGAGCAGTACTTC. Its translation: CASRASGGYEQYF.

The chain combines TRBV27 with TRBJ2-1; D not resolved. CDR3 length: 15 amino acids. V dropped 3 bases and J dropped 6 bases, with 15 bases sitting between them. CDR1 and CDR2 (germline): MNHEY, SMNVEV (reference sequence). The CDR3 region has the DNA TGTGCCAGCAGTTTTTTGCCTACCAAGAGCAATGAGCAGTTCTTC. Translated, it gives CASSFLPTKSNEQFF.

The chain carries TRBV2 and TRBJ1-6; a weak D match, TRBD1 (6 bases). The V and J ends lost 6 bases and 1 base respectively, with 13 bases between them. The CDR3 is 16 residues long. Looked up from germline, CDR1 is SNHLY and CDR2 is FYNNEI. CDR3 loop: CASRPTQGSYNSPLHF. DNA of the CDR3: TGTGCCAGCAGACCTACACAGGGATCCTATAATTCACCCCTCCACTTT.

The genes are TRBV6-6 and TRBJ1-6, with 7 bases fitting TRBD1. Germline lookup yields CDR1 MNHNY and CDR2 SVGAGI (reference sequence). The CDR3 has 15 residues. V shed 0 bases, J shed 7 bases, and the junction held 3 bases outside the gene matches. In DNA form, the CDR3 reads TGTGCCAGCAGTTACTCAGGGGGCGCGAATTCACCCCTCCACTTT. It yields the protein CASSYSGGANSPLHF.

The V call is TRBV24-1, the J call TRBJ1-5; 7 nucleotides align to TRBD1. Germline V CDR1 and CDR2: KGHDR, SFDVKD. This CDR3 has 14 amino acids. Losses at the gene ends were 0 bases for V and 8 bases for J; bases not matched to a gene: 3. The CDR3 sequence: CATSDLQGGEPQHF. The CDR3, as DNA: TGTGCCACCAGTGATTTGCAGGGGGGCGAGCCCCAGCATTTT.

The V call is TRBV28, the J call TRBJ2-7, with 9 bases matching TRBD1. With 6 bases clipped from V and 2 bases from J, the junction kept 14 bases outside the gene matches. Germline values: CDR1 MDHEN, CDR2 SYDVKM. CDR3 length: 17 amino acids. The CDR3 loop is CASSNRAWDRVAYEQYF. CDR3 DNA sequence: TGTGCCAGCAGCAACCGAGCGTGGGACAGGGTCGCCTACGAGCAGTACTTC.

This clone was seen a few times. This sequence joins TRBV7-9 and TRBJ2-3; D is unclear. This CDR3 has 13 residues. Germline assignment: CDR1 SEHNR and CDR2 FQNEAQ (reference sequence). V was trimmed by 4 bases and J by 3 bases, leaving 8 bases between them. DNA of the CDR3: TGTGCCAGCAGCTCCGGGTCTACAGATACGCAGTATTTT. Its translation is CASSSGSTDTQYF.

This chain links TRBV2 with TRBJ2-7; D possibly corresponds to TRBD2 (5 bases). The CDR3 totals 14 residues. Germline CDR1 is SNHLY and CDR2 is FYNNEI. V lost 7 bases to trimming and J lost 3 bases, with 16 bases between them. CDR3: CASTHGDSVYEQYF. In nucleotides, the CDR3 is TGTGCCAGCACCCATGGGGATAGCGTCTACGAGCAGTACTTC.